This T cell receptor beta chain is drawn from a study of Graves' ophthalmopathy and Graves' hyperthyroidism. Study context: The authors collected peripheral blood at initial diagnosis, before any treatment.

Notes on the study in general: Also, most clonotypes expanded in the thyroid above 0.001 frequency appeared in blood.

On this clonotype itself: The antigen is undetermined.

Amplifying from RNA transcripts, the study obtained TCR beta CDR3 regions. An opening RT-PCR round employed HTBI primers and preceded a second-round multiplex PCR. TCRdb re-called the multiplex PCR reads with MiXCR, one entry per CDR3 protein. The sample contains about 340,000 distinct CDR3 sequences, about 17% of which appear only once. From germline, CDR1 is MNHEY and CDR2 SVGEGT. The CDR3 loop spans 13 amino acids. Trimming took 6 bases from V and 4 from J; bases not matched to a gene: 6. The sample taken for sequencing was peripheral blood. V gene TRBV6-2 or TRBV6-3 combines with J gene TRBJ2-7, with 7 bases matching TRBD1. This sequence was found in an adult man with Graves' ophthalmopathy. DNA of the CDR3: TGTGCCAGCAGCAGGGGGAATCGATACGAGCAGTACTTC. Amino acid sequence: CASSRGNRYEQYF.